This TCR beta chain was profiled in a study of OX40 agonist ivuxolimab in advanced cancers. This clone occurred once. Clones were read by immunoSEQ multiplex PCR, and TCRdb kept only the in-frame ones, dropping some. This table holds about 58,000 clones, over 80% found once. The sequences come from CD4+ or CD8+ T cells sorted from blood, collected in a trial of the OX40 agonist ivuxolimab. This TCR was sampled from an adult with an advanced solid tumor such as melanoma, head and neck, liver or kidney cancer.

The CDR3 loop reads CASSLGAGGYTDTQYF. The CDR3 DNA sequence: TGTGCCAGCAGCTTAGGAGCGGGGGGATACACAGATACGCAGTATTTT. The chain combines TRBV7-3 with TRBJ2-3; 9 nucleotides line up with TRBD2. V shed 2 bases, J shed 2 bases, and the junction held 5 bases outside the gene matches. CDR1 SGHTA and CDR2 FQGTGA come from the germline V gene. This CDR3 is 16 amino acids long.